The 8 T cell receptor beta chains reported below all come from one sample, sequenced in a study of tumor-infiltrating lymphocytes in oesophageal squamous cell carcinoma. One entry per CDR3 protein results from TCRdb running MiXCR on the PCR reads. The sample includes about 13,000 distinct CDR3 sequences, roughly 50% of them seen just once. Material: esophageal tumor tissue. All receptors come from a male donor with esophageal squamous cell carcinoma.

The genes are TRBV7-2 and TRBJ2-4; D gene unclear. V lost 1 base to trimming and J lost 3 bases, with 10 bases between them. Germline V lookup: CDR1 SGHTA, CDR2 FQGNSA. CDR3 length equals 15 residues. The CDR3 loop is CASSLGLLGKNIQYF. CDR3 DNA: TGTGCCAGCAGCTTAGGATTATTAGGCAAAAACATTCAGTACTTC.

The chain carries TRBV6-9 and TRBJ1-5; 9 bases agree with TRBD1. Germline-derived CDR1 and CDR2 are MNHGY and SVAAGI. The CDR3 length is 17 residues. V gave up 5 bases and J gave up 0 bases; unmatched junction bases: 8. The CDR3 region is CASSAGTGHYSNQPQHF. In DNA form, the CDR3 reads TGTGCCAGCAGTGCCGGGACAGGGCACTATAGCAATCAGCCCCAGCATTTT.

This clonotype has more than one count but fewer than ten. This chain joins TRBV7-9 and TRBJ2-3; the match to TRBD2 covers 12 bases. Near its end, the DNA agrees better with TRBJ2-7, so the J call may be wrong. CDR3 length: 18 residues. Germline lookup yields CDR1 SEHNR and CDR2 FQNEAQ (reference sequence). CDR3 in DNA: TGTGCCAGCAGCTTAGGGTGGCTAGCGGGAGGGCACAGGCATGAGCAGTACTTC. Residues: CASSLGWLAGGHRHEQYF.

The chain links TRBV20-1 to TRBJ2-1; D is ambiguous. This CDR3 region has 12 residues. V lost 6 bases to trimming and J lost 2 bases, with 8 bases between them. Germline V gene sequence: CDR1 DFQATT, CDR2 SNEGSKA (reference sequence). The CDR3 DNA follows: TGCAGTGCCGGACGTACCTACAATGAGCAGTTCTTC. It is translated as CSAGRTYNEQFF.

V is TRBV7-9 and J is TRBJ2-5; 11 bases agree with TRBD2. Gene TRBJ2-1 matches the end of the DNA better, so the J call may be wrong. The germline CDR1 and CDR2 sequences are SEHNR and FQNEAQ (reference sequence). The CDR3 length is 20 residues. The CDR3, as DNA: TGTGCCAGCAGCCCTAGGGTACAATCATTAGCGGGGGGGCAGTACAATGAGCAGTTCTTC. This sequence encodes CASSPRVQSLAGGQYNEQFF.

The table lists this clonotype with a count of one. The rearrangement uses TRBV12-3 or TRBV12-4 and TRBJ2-4, with D perhaps matching TRBD1 (5 bases). The J call is in doubt because the DNA end fits TRBJ2-1 better. There are 15 residues in the CDR3. The CDR3: CASSYGPGSYNEQFF. CDR3 bases: TGTGCCAGCAGTTACGGGCCAGGGTCCTACAATGAGCAGTTCTTC.

V and J are TRBV12-3 or TRBV12-4 and TRBJ2-6; D remains ambiguous. The V gene lost 4 bases and the J gene lost 0 bases, with 13 bases spanning the gap. The CDR3 loop spans 17 amino acids. CDR3 coding DNA: TGTGCCAGCAGTTCGTGGAACTGGCTCTCTGGGGCCAACGTCCTGACTTTC. It yields the protein CASSSWNWLSGANVLTF.

V is TRBV7-6 and J is TRBJ2-2; D uncertain. Germline CDR1 reads SGHVS; CDR2 reads FNYEAQ. The CDR3 has 12 amino acids. As DNA, the CDR3 is TGTGCTACTCGTATGTACACCGGGGAGCTGTTTTTT. Its translation: CATRMYTGELFF.